A single sample is the source of the 5 T cell receptor beta chains below, sequenced in a study of T cells in Graves' hyperthyroidism and ophthalmopathy. Amplification of TCR beta CDR3 regions used RNA as the template. An initial round of RT-PCR targeting the TCR CDR3 relied on the HTBI primer set. TCRdb independently ran MiXCR on the multiplex PCR reads; one entry per CDR3 protein. The sample lists about 640,000 distinct CDR3 sequences; about 20% were seen once. The sample consisted of blood. The origin of the receptors is a man in his thirties or forties with Graves' ophthalmopathy.

The chain employs TRBV4-1 and TRBJ2-6, with 8 bases matching TRBD1. There are 16 residues in the CDR3. V lost 5 bases and J lost 2; bases outside the gene matches: 5. Germline assignment: CDR1 MGHRA and CDR2 YSYEKL. CDR3 coding DNA: TGCGCCAGCAGCGCAACAGGGGGAACTGGGGCCAACGTCCTGACTTTC. Amino acids: CASSATGGTGANVLTF.

This clonotype was counted a few times. V and J are TRBV28 and TRBJ2-1, with 11 bases fitting TRBD2. The germline V gene encodes CDR1 MDHEN and CDR2 SYDVKM. The CDR3 is made up of 15 amino acids. V lost 3 bases to trimming and J lost 5 bases; unmatched junction nucleotides: 3. The CDR3 region is CASSFLTSGNNEQFF. The DNA for the CDR3 is TGTGCCAGCAGTTTCCTGACTAGCGGGAACAATGAGCAGTTCTTC.

The table lists this clonotype with a few counts. Here the CDR3 DNA reads TGTGCCAGCAGCAGAGGGGAAGAATACGAGCAGTACTTC. It is translated as CASSRGEEYEQYF. The chain links TRBV7-3 to TRBJ2-7, with D perhaps being TRBD1 or TRBD2 (5 bases each). CDR1 SGHTA and CDR2 FQGTGA come from the germline V gene. This CDR3 contains 13 residues. The ends were cut back, 5 bases at V and 4 bases at J, with 12 bases in the middle.

This clonotype has more than one count but fewer than ten. The chain couples TRBV10-3 to TRBJ2-2; no definite D call. V was clipped by 5 bases and J by 5 bases, with 6 bases between them. Germline V CDR1 and CDR2: ENHRY, SYGVKD. This CDR3 is built from 12 residues. DNA for the CDR3: TGTGCCATCAGTCAGTTGACCGGGGAGCTGTTTTTT. This encodes CAISQLTGELFF.

The chain couples TRBV9 to TRBJ1-2; 9 bases agree with TRBD1. V gave up 1 base and J gave up 8 bases; unmatched junction bases: 12. There are 16 residues in the CDR3. From germline, CDR1 is SGDLS and CDR2 YYNGEE. CDR3 in amino acids: CASSVQTSGTGYGYTF. The DNA of the CDR3 is TGTGCCAGCAGCGTACAAACCTCCGGGACAGGGTACGGCTACACCTTC. The whole variable domain, remainder taken from reference TRBV9 and TRBJ1-2, is DSGVTQTPKHLITATGQRVTLRCSPRSGDLSVYWYQQSLDQGLQFLIQYYNGEERAKGNILERFSAQQFPDLHSELNLSSLELGDSALYFCASSVQTSGTGYGYTFGSGTRLTVV.